This T cell receptor beta chain was recorded in a study of blood T cell repertoires in COVID-19. Germline assignment: CDR1 SGHRS and CDR2 YFSETQ. The CDR3 extends over 14 amino acids. The V end lost 4 bases, the J end lost 5 bases, and 15 bases lay between the germline ends. Here immunoSEQ multiplex PCR was the method, and the copy in TCRdb shows in-frame clones only, minus some. The profile shows some 150,000 clones, more than 75% of them singletons. This chain joins TRBV5-1 and TRBJ2-5; tentative D call: TRBD1 (6 bases). Specimen: peripheral blood. The clonotype comes from a human donor in a cohort sampled during active COVID-19. CDR3 sequence reads: CASSEDRFWETQYF. The CDR3 DNA reads as TGCGCCAGCAGCGAGGACAGATTTTGGGAGACCCAGTACTTC.